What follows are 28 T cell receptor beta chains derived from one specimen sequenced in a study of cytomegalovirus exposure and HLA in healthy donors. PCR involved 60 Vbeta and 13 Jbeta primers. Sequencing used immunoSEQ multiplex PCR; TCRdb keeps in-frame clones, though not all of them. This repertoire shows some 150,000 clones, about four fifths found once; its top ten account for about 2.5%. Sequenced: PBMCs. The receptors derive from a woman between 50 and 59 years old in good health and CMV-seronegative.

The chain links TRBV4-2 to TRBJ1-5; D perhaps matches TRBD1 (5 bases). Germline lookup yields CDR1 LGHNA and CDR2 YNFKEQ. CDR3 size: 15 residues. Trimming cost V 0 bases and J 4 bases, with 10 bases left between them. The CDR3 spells CASSQEGGWNQPQHF. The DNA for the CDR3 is TGTGCCAGCAGCCAAGAGGGGGGTTGGAATCAGCCCCAGCATTTT.

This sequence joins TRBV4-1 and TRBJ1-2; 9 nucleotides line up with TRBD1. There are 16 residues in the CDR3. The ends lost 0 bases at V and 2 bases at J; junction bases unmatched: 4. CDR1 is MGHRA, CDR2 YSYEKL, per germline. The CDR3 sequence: CASSQEIGQGNYGYTF. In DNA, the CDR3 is TGCGCCAGCAGCCAAGAAATAGGACAGGGGAACTATGGCTACACCTTC.

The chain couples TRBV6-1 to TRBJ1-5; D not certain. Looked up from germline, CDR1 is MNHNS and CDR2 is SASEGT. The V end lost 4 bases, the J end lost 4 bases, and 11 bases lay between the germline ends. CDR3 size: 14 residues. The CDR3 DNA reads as TGTGCCAGCAGTGGAGGCCCCGGGAATCAGCCCCAGCATTTT. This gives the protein CASSGGPGNQPQHF.

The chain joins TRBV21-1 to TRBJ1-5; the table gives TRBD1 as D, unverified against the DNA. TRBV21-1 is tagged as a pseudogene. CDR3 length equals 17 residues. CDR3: CASSASDRGLGNQPQHF. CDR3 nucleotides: TGTGCCAGCAGCGCATCCGACAGGGGCCTCGGCAATCAGCCCCAGCATTTT.

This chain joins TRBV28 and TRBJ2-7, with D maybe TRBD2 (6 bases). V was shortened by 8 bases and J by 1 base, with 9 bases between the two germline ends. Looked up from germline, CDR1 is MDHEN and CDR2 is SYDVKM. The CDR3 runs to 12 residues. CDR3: CASFSGSYEQYF. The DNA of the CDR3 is TGTGCCAGCTTCAGCGGGTCCTACGAGCAGTACTTC.

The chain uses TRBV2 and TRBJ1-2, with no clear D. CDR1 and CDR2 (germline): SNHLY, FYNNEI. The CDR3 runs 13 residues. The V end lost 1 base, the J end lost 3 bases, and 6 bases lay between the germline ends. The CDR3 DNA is TGTGCCAGCAGTGAAGACAGCTACTATGGCTACACCTTC. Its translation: CASSEDSYYGYTF.

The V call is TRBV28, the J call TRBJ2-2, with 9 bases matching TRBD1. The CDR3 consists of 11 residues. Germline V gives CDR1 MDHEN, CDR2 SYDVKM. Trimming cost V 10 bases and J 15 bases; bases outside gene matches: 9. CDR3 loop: CAISGQGWMFF. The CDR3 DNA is TGTGCCATCTCAGGACAGGGGTGGATGTTTTTT. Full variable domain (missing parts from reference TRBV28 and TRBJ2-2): DVKVTQSSRYLVKRTGEKVFLECVQDMDHENMFWYRQDPGLGLRLIYFSYDVKMKEKGDIPEGYSVSREKKERFSLILESASTNQTSMYLCAISGQGWMFFGEGSRLTVL.

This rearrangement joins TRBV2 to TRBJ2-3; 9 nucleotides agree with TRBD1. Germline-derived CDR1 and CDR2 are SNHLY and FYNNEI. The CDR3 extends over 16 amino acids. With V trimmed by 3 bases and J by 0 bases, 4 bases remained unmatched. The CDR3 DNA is TGTGCCAGCAGTGACCCTGGGACAGGGAGCACAGATACGCAGTATTTT. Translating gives CASSDPGTGSTDTQYF.

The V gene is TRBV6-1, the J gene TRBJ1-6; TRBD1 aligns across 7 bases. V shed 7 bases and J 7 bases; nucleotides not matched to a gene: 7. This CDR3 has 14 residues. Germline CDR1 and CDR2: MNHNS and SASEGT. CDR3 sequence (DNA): TGTGCCAGCAAATTGCCGGGACAGAATTCACCCCTCCACTTT. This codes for CASKLPGQNSPLHF.

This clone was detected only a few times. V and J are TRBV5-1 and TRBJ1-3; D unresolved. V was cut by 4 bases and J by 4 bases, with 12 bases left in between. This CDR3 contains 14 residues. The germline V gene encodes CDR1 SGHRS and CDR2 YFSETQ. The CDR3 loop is CASSPRRSGNTIYF. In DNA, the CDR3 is TGCGCCAGCAGCCCCCGGAGGTCAGGAAACACCATATATTTT.

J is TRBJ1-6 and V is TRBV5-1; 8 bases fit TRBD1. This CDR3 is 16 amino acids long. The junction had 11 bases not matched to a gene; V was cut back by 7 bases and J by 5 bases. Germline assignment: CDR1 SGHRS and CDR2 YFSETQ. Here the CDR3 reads CASQISGGVDNSPLHF. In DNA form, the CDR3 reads TGCGCCAGCCAGATTTCAGGGGGCGTAGATAATTCACCCCTCCACTTT.

The CDR3 is CASSPQQGSNQPQHF. In DNA, the CDR3 is TGTGCCAGCTCACCACAACAGGGGTCCAATCAGCCCCAGCATTTT. The chain recombines TRBV18 with TRBJ1-5, with 7 bases lining up with TRBD1. The germline gives CDR1 KGHSH, CDR2 LQKENI. CDR3 length: 15 residues. Losses at the gene ends were 1 base for V and 3 bases for J; bases not matched to a gene: 3.

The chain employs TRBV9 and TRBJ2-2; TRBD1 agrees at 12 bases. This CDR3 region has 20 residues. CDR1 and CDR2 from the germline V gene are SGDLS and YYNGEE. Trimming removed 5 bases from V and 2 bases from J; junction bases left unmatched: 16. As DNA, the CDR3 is TGTGCCAGCAGTGGGAAATTCCGGGACAGGGGGCGACCCAACACCGGGGAGCTGTTTTTT. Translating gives CASSGKFRDRGRPNTGELFF.

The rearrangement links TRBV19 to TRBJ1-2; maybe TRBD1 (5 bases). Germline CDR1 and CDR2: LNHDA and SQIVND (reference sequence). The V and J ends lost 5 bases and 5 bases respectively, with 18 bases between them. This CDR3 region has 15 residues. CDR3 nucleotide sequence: TGTGCCAGTAGTTTTGCGGGGCGGGAAGGATATGGCTACACCTTC. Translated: CASSFAGREGYGYTF.

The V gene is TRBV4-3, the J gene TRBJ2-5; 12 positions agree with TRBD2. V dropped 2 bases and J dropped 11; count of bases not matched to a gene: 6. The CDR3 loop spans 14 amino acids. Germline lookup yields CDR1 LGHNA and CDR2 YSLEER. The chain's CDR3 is CASSQSGLAGQQYF. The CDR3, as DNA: TGCGCCAGCAGCCAATCGGGACTAGCGGGCCAGCAGTACTTC.

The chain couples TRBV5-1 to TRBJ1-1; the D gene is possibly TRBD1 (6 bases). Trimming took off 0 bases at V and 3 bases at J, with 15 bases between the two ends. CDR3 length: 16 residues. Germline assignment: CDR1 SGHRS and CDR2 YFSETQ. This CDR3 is CASSLASGGLDTEAFF. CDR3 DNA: TGCGCCAGCAGCTTGGCCAGTGGGGGCTTGGACACTGAAGCTTTCTTT.

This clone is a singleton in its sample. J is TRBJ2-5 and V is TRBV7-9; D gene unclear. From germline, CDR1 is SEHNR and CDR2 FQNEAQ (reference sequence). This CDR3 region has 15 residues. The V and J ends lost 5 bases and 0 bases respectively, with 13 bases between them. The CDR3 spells CASSLPILYQETQYF. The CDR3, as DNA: TGTGCCAGCAGCCTCCCTATTCTGTACCAAGAGACCCAGTACTTC.

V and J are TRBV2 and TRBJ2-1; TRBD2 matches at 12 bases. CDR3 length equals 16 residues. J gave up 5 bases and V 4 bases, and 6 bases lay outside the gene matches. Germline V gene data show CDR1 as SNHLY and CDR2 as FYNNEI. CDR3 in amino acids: CASSGNRLAGDNEQFF. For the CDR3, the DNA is TGTGCCAGCAGTGGTAATCGACTAGCGGGAGACAATGAGCAGTTCTTC. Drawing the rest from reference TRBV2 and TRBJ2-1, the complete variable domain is EPEVTQTPSHQVTQMGQEVILRCVPISNHLYFYWYRQILGQKVEFLVSFYNNEISEKSEIFDDQFSVERPDGSNFTLKIRSTKLEDSAMYFCASSGNRLAGDNEQFFGPGTRLTVL.

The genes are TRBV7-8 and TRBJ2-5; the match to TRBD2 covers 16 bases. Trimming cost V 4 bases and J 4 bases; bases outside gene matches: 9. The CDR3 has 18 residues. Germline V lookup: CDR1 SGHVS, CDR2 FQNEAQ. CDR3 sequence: CASSSTGLAGGQRETQYF. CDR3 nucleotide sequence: TGTGCCAGCAGCTCCACGGGACTAGCGGGGGGGCAGCGAGAGACCCAGTACTTC. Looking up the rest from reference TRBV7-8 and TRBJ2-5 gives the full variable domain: GAGVSQSPRYKVAKRGQDVALRCDPISGHVSLFWYQQALGQGPEFLTYFQNEAQLDKSGLPSDRFFAERPEGSVSTLKIQRTQQEDSAVYLCASSSTGLAGGQRETQYFGPGTRLLVL.

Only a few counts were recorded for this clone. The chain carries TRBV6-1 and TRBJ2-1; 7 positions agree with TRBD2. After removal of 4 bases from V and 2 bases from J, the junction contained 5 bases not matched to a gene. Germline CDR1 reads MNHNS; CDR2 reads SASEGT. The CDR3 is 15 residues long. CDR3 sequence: CASSGQRGTYNEQFF. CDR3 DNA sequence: TGTGCCAGCAGTGGTCAGCGGGGAACCTACAATGAGCAGTTCTTC.

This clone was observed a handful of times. CDR3 DNA: TGTGCCAGCAGCGCGTATCACTACCTTGGCGGAAAACTGTTTTTT. It encodes CASSAYHYLGGKLFF. The V and J genes are TRBV9 and TRBJ1-4; no firm D call. Germline values: CDR1 SGDLS, CDR2 YYNGEE. The V gene lost 3 bases and the J gene lost 10 bases, with 19 bases spanning the gap. This CDR3 has 15 amino acids.

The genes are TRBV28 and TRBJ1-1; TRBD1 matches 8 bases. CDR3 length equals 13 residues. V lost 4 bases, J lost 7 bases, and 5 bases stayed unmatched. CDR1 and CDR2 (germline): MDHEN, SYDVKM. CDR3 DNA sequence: TGTGCCAGCAGTTGGGACAGGCCCGATGAAGCTTTCTTT. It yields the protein CASSWDRPDEAFF.

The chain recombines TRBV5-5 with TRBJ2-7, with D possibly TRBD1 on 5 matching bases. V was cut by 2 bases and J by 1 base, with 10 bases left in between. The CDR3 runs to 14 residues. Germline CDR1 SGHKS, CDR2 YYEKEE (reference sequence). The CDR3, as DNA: TGTGCCAGCAGCTTAGGGCAGGGTTCCTACGAGCAGTACTTC. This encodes CASSLGQGSYEQYF. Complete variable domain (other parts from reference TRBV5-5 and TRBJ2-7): DAGVTQSPTHLIKTRGQQVTLRCSPISGHKSVSWYQQVLGQGPQFIFQYYEKEERGRGNFPDRFSARQFPNYSSELNVNALLLGDSALYLCASSLGQGSYEQYFGPGTRLTVT.

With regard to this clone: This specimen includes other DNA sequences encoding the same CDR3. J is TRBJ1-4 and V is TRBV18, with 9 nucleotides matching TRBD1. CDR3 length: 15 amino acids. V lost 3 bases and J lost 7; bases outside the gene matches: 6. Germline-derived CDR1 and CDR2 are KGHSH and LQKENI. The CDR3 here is CASSPRGQGGEKLFF. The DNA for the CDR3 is TGTGCCAGCTCACCGCGGGGACAGGGCGGTGAAAAACTGTTTTTT. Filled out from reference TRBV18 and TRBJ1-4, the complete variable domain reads NAGVMQNPRHLVRRRGQEARLRCSPMKGHSHVYWYRQLPEEGLKFMVYLQKENIIDESGMPKERFSAEFPKEGPSILRIQQVVRGDSAAYFCASSPRGQGGEKLFFGSGTQLSVL.

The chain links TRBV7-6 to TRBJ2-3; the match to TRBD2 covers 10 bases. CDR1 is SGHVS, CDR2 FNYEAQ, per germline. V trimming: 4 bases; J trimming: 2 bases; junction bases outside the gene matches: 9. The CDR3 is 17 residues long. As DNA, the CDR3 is TGTGCCAGCAGCTCTCTTTGGACTAGCGGAAACACAGATACGCAGTATTTT. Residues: CASSSLWTSGNTDTQYF.

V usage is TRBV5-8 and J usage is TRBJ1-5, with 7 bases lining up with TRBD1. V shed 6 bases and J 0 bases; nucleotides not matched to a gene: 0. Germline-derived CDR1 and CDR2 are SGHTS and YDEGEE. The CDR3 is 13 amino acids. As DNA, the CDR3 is TGTGCCAGCAACAGGGGTAGCAATCAGCCCCAGCATTTT. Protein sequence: CASNRGSNQPQHF.

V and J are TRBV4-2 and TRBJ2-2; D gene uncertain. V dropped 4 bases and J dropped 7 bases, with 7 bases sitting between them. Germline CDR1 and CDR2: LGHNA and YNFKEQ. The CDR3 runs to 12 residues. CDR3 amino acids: CASSPPGGELFF. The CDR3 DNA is TGTGCCAGCAGCCCCCCCGGCGGGGAGCTGTTTTTT.

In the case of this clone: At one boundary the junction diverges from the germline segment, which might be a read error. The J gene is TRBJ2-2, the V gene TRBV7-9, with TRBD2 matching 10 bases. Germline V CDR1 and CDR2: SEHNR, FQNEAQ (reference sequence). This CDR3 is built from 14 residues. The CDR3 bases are TGTTCCAGCCAGGGGACTAGCGACACCGGGGAGCTGTTTTTT. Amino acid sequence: CSSQGTSDTGELFF.